These 28 T cell receptor beta chains came from one sample sequenced in a study of T cells of healthy individuals. TCRdb recomputed calls from the 5' RACE reads with MiXCR, one row per CDR3 protein. The table lists tens of thousands of distinct CDR3 sequences, 15% to 20% of them singletons, with approximately 4.8% in the top ten. The receptors were gathered from a human donor in good health.

The chain joins TRBV4-1 to TRBJ1-2; D is undetermined. The CDR3 totals 13 residues. The germline V gene has CDR1 MGHRA and CDR2 YSYEKL. V was cut by 6 bases and J by 1 base, with 9 bases left in between. The CDR3 DNA reads TGCGCCAGCAGTGAGAATTTTAACTATGGCTACACCTTC. Translated, it gives CASSENFNYGYTF.

In this sample, this clonotype turned up a few times. V gene TRBV19 combines with J gene TRBJ1-5; D ambiguous. The germline gives CDR1 LNHDA, CDR2 SQIVND (reference sequence). There are 14 residues in the CDR3. The CDR3 region is CATTRSGSNQPQHF. The CDR3 DNA reads as TGTGCGACGACGAGGTCTGGTAGCAATCAGCCCCAGCATTTT.

The chain has TRBV12-3 or TRBV12-4 and TRBJ2-7, with TRBD1 matching 7 bases. J lost 6 bases, V lost 5 bases, and 7 bases had no gene match. The CDR3 sequence is 13 residues long. The CDR3 loop reads CASSQGQQAEQYF. In DNA, the CDR3 is TGTGCCAGCAGTCAGGGACAGCAGGCCGAGCAGTACTTC.

The chain has TRBV2 and TRBJ2-1; D could derive from TRBD1 or TRBD2 (5 bases each). The CDR3 spans 11 residues. With 8 bases removed from V and 10 bases from J, the gap between germline ends came to 12 bases. CDR1 and CDR2 (germline): SNHLY, FYNNEI. The DNA for the CDR3 is TGTGCCAGCGAGCGAGGGACGGAGCAGTTCTTC. The encoded protein is CASERGTEQFF.

In this sample, this clonotype turned up many times. This chain links TRBV20-1 with TRBJ1-5; no reliable D call. Trimming took 1 base from V and 0 from J, leaving 4 bases between them. The germline CDR1 and CDR2 sequences are DFQATT and SNEGSKA (reference sequence). The CDR3 is made up of 13 amino acids. The CDR3 nucleotides read TGCAGTGCTAGAGTTGCTAGCAATCAGCCCCAGCATTTT. It is translated as CSARVASNQPQHF.

This clonotype has more than one count but fewer than ten. This chain links TRBV6-5 with TRBJ2-1; no clear D gene. Per the germline V gene, CDR1 is MNHEY and CDR2 is SVGAGI. The V gene lost 2 bases and the J gene lost 8 bases, with 13 bases spanning the gap. This CDR3 is 14 amino acids long. The CDR3 coding sequence is TGTGCCAGCAGTTACGCTTCAAGTCAGCATGAGCAGTTCTTC. Encoded protein: CASSYASSQHEQFF.

The chain has TRBV5-4 and TRBJ2-1; unclear D gene. The CDR3 length is 16 residues. From germline, CDR1 is SGHNT and CDR2 YYREEE (reference sequence). The V end lost 5 bases, the J end lost 8 bases, and 23 bases lay between the germline ends. The CDR3 nucleotides read TGTGCCAGCAGAACTGACTTAGGAACTGGTCCTTATGAGCAGTTCTTC. Its translation: CASRTDLGTGPYEQFF.

The chain is built from TRBV7-2 and TRBJ2-3, with 11 bases aligning to TRBD2. The CDR3 loop spans 19 amino acids. V shed 3 bases, J shed 0 bases, and the junction held 11 bases outside the gene matches. The germline V gene has CDR1 SGHTA and CDR2 FQGNSA. The CDR3 region is CASSFPGLAVTSSTDTQYF. The CDR3 DNA reads as TGTGCCAGCAGCTTTCCGGGACTAGCGGTGACCTCTAGCACAGATACGCAGTATTTT.

The chain employs TRBV7-2 and TRBJ2-5; D assignment may be TRBD1 or TRBD2 (6 bases each). The CDR3 totals 14 residues. The V gene lost 4 bases and the J gene lost 2 bases, with 11 bases spanning the gap. Germline V gives CDR1 SGHTA, CDR2 FQGNSA. The CDR3 sequence is CASSSTGTQETQYF. The CDR3 bases are TGTGCCAGCAGCTCAACAGGGACTCAAGAGACCCAGTACTTC.

This clonotype was counted many times. This chain links TRBV18 with TRBJ2-7, with D possibly matching TRBD2 (6 bases). CDR3 length: 17 residues. Germline V gives CDR1 KGHSH, CDR2 LQKENI. The V end was cut by 2 bases, the J end by 2 bases, with 19 bases between. In nucleotides, the CDR3 is TGTGCCAGCTCACCAGGGCACGAGGCTAGCGCAGCCTACGAGCAGTACTTC. It yields the protein CASSPGHEASAAYEQYF. Full variable domain (rest looked up from reference TRBV18 and TRBJ2-7): NAGVMQNPRHLVRRRGQEARLRCSPMKGHSHVYWYRQLPEEGLKFMVYLQKENIIDESGMPKERFSAEFPKEGPSILRIQQVVRGDSAAYFCASSPGHEASAAYEQYFGPGTRLTVT.

Many counts were recorded for this clonotype. This chain connects TRBV2 to TRBJ2-1, with 10 bases aligning to TRBD1. This CDR3 has 15 residues. With V trimmed by 6 bases and J by 3 bases, 5 bases remained unmatched. Germline CDR1 SNHLY, CDR2 FYNNEI. DNA of the CDR3: TGTGCCAGCAGCTTTGGACAGGGGGTCTACAATGAGCAGTTCTTC. Its translation: CASSFGQGVYNEQFF.

With regard to this clonotype: A read error may be the cause here, since a much bigger clone is one base away. The chain joins TRBV6-5 to TRBJ2-4, with 10 bases fitting TRBD2. Germline V CDR1 and CDR2: MNHEY, SVGAGI. The CDR3 is 16 amino acids. In nucleotides, the CDR3 is TGTGCCAGCAGTTACGGGGGGACTAGCGTCGGAAACATTAAGTACTTC. Amino acids: CASSYGGTSVGNIKYF.

This clonotype was counted only a few times. V is TRBV9 and J is TRBJ2-3; D may match TRBD1 or TRBD2 (5 bases each). The CDR3 length is 15 residues. Germline V gene sequence: CDR1 SGDLS, CDR2 YYNGEE. The V end lost 6 bases, the J end lost 3 bases, and 17 bases lay between the germline ends. The chain's CDR3 is CASTLMGVGTDTQYF. The CDR3, as DNA: TGTGCCAGCACCCTAATGGGGGTAGGAACAGATACGCAGTATTTT.

This clonotype appeared many times. The chain uses TRBV5-6 and TRBJ2-2, with 9 bases aligning to TRBD2. The J segment lost 3 bases and the V segment lost 4 bases, leaving 13 bases of the junction unmatched. Looked up from germline, CDR1 is SGHDT and CDR2 is YYEEEE. The length of the CDR3 is 18 residues. The CDR3 loop is CASSPTVGGRAYTGELFF. CDR3 sequence (DNA): TGTGCCAGCAGCCCTACCGTAGGCGGGAGGGCCTACACCGGGGAGCTGTTTTTT.

The V call is TRBV2, the J call TRBJ1-4, with D hard to call. Germline loops: CDR1 SNHLY, CDR2 FYNNEI. Trimming took off 4 bases at V and 4 bases at J, with 7 bases between the two ends. This CDR3 is 13 amino acids long. The CDR3 coding sequence is TGTGCCAGCAGTGTACAATTTAATGAAAAACTGTTTTTT. Encoded protein: CASSVQFNEKLFF.

This clonotype was seen only a few times. The V gene is TRBV4-3, the J gene TRBJ1-1; D not certain. Germline V gene data show CDR1 as LGHNA and CDR2 as YSLEER. Trimming shortened V by 0 bases and J by 2 bases, and 10 bases separated the two germline ends. The CDR3 contains 15 residues. The CDR3 protein is CASSQDQRINTEAFF. CDR3 in DNA: TGCGCCAGCAGCCAAGATCAGCGGATTAACACTGAAGCTTTCTTT.

In its sample, this clonotype was seen a few times. The chain uses TRBV12-3 or TRBV12-4 and TRBJ2-7; TRBD1 aligns across 8 bases. CDR3 size: 13 residues. Unmatched junction bases numbered 4, after V lost 5 bases and J lost 4 bases. This CDR3 is CASSRTGRYEQYF. CDR3 bases: TGTGCCAGCAGTCGGACAGGGAGGTACGAGCAGTACTTC.

At least ten counts were recorded for this clonotype. The chain employs TRBV29-1 and TRBJ2-5, with D hard to call. CDR1 and CDR2 (germline): SQVTM, ANQGSEA. The CDR3 extends over 13 amino acids. The V and J ends lost 4 bases and 1 base respectively, with 10 bases between them. The CDR3 reads CSVGTGSQETQYF. In DNA, the CDR3 is TGCAGCGTTGGTACGGGTAGCCAAGAGACCCAGTACTTC.

This clonotype was observed once. This chain connects TRBV20-1 to TRBJ2-3; 7 bases line up with TRBD2. CDR3 length: 15 residues. Trimming cost V 6 bases and J 1 base; bases outside gene matches: 10. Germline CDR1 DFQATT, CDR2 SNEGSKA (reference sequence). This CDR3 reads CSARDFAGGTDTQYF. DNA of the CDR3: TGCAGTGCCAGGGACTTCGCGGGGGGCACAGATACGCAGTATTTT.

This chain's CDR3 is CASSLKNEQFF. In DNA form, the CDR3 reads TGTGCCAGTTCCTTGAAAAATGAGCAGTTCTTC. The chain is built from TRBV28 and TRBJ2-1, with D unresolved. CDR3 length: 11 amino acids. V was trimmed by 9 bases and J by 7 bases, leaving 10 bases between them. Per the germline V gene, CDR1 is MDHEN and CDR2 is SYDVKM.

In its sample, this clonotype was seen many times. This sequence joins TRBV12-5 and TRBJ2-1, with 11 bases fitting TRBD2. CDR3 size: 17 residues. Germline CDR1 LGHNT, CDR2 FRNRAP. V lost 2 bases, J lost 8 bases, and 11 bases stayed unmatched. CDR3 nucleotides: TGTGCTAGTGGTTTGACGTTAGCGGGAGGGCCAATCTATGAGCAGTTCTTC. As protein: CASGLTLAGGPIYEQFF. Full variable domain (outside the CDR3, taken from reference TRBV12-5 and TRBJ2-1): DARVTQTPRHKVTEMGQEVTMRCQPILGHNTVFWYRQTMMQGLELLAYFRNRAPLDDSGMPKDRFSAEMPDATLATLKIQPSEPRDSAVYFCASGLTLAGGPIYEQFFGPGTRLTVL.

Many counts were recorded for this clonotype. This chain uses TRBV10-3 with TRBJ2-7, with TRBD1 matching over 12 bases. This CDR3 comprises 15 residues. V gave up 4 bases and J gave up 4 bases; unmatched junction bases: 5. Germline-derived CDR1 and CDR2 are ENHRY and SYGVKD. CDR3 bases: TGTGCCATCAGTGGGGGGACAGGGGGCGGGTACGAGCAGTACTTC. This gives the protein CAISGGTGGGYEQYF.

The chain uses TRBV10-3 and TRBJ2-1; the D gene is possibly TRBD2 (5 bases). Germline CDR1 is ENHRY and CDR2 is SYGVKD. The ends were cut back, 11 bases at V and 7 bases at J, with 18 bases in the middle. The CDR3 covers 13 residues. CDR3 sequence: CAVLRNTGNEQFF. CDR3 DNA: TGTGCCGTCCTACGGAATACGGGGAATGAGCAGTTCTTC.

This clonotype was detected ten times or more. V gene TRBV7-2 combines with J gene TRBJ2-5; TRBD2 is a possible D gene (5 bases). Germline values: CDR1 SGHTA, CDR2 FQGNSA. The CDR3 runs to 15 residues. Trimming removed 6 bases at V and 2 bases at J, with 16 bases between. For the CDR3, the DNA is TGTGCCAGCAGGCCCGGGGTTTATTCTCAAGAGACCCAGTACTTC. Translation gives CASRPGVYSQETQYF. The full variable domain, with the rest looked up from reference TRBV7-2 and TRBJ2-5, is GAGVSQSPSNKVTEKGKDVELRCDPISGHTALYWYRQSLGQGLEFLIYFQGNSAPDKSGLPSDRFSAERTGGSVSTLTIQRTQQEDSAVYLCASRPGVYSQETQYFGPGTRLLVL.

This clonotype was observed a few times. V is TRBV28 and J is TRBJ2-6; tentative D call: TRBD1 (6 bases). V lost 3 bases, J lost 1 base, and 16 bases lay in between. This CDR3 comprises 18 residues. CDR1 is MDHEN, CDR2 SYDVKM, per germline. The CDR3 DNA sequence: TGTGCCAGCAGTTTTCTTCTGGGGGCGCGATCTGGGGCCAACGTCCTGACTTTC. Translation: CASSFLLGARSGANVLTF.

This clonotype has only a few counts. The V gene is TRBV6-4, the J gene TRBJ2-3, with 10 bases matching TRBD2. The CDR3 consists of 15 residues. CDR1 is MRHNA, CDR2 SNTAGT, per germline. With 2 bases clipped from V and 3 bases from J, the junction kept 2 bases outside the gene matches. CDR3 region: CASSDSGGATDTQYF. Here the CDR3 DNA reads TGTGCCAGCAGTGACAGCGGGGGGGCAACAGATACGCAGTATTTT.

This clonotype was counted many times. The chain joins TRBV5-6 to TRBJ2-7, with 8 bases matching TRBD1. The CDR3 loop spans 14 amino acids. The germline CDR1 and CDR2 sequences are SGHDT and YYEEEE. The ends lost 3 bases at V and 5 bases at J; junction bases unmatched: 7. The chain's CDR3 is CASSSRRGPNEQYF. The CDR3 DNA is TGTGCCAGCAGCTCCCGCAGGGGGCCCAACGAGCAGTACTTC.

CDR3 sequence (DNA): TGTGCCAGCAGCTCCATTATGCGAGGGTTTTCACCCCTCCACTTT. Protein: CASSSIMRGFSPLHF. The chain has TRBV11-2 and TRBJ1-6; D is unclear. Between the trimmed V and J ends, which lost 4 bases and 9 bases, there was a span of 16 bases. This CDR3 contains 15 residues. Germline V gene data show CDR1 as SGHAT and CDR2 as FQNNGV.